The clone carrying this T cell receptor beta chain occurred many times. What it recognizes is unknown. This CDR3 has 16 residues. Trimming took 0 bases from V and 3 from J, leaving 15 bases between them. The V gene's germline CDR1 is SGHAT and CDR2 FQDESV (reference sequence). This entry is derived from a study of CD8+CD57+ T cells in acquired aplastic anemia. Study at large: The mean DNA yield obtained from sorted CD4+ and CD8+ cells came to approximately 3.2 ug. Overall study results and limits: The study found no significant CD8+ Simpson's diversity difference between patients and controls. Common to patients and controls were 25 to 30 CD8+ CDR3 sequences.

Genomic DNA templated the TCR beta VDJ and CDR3 profiling. One entry per CDR3 protein results from TCRdb running MiXCR on the reads. The table has about 160,000 distinct CDR3 sequences, less than 50% seen once. Before being chosen for sequencing, patients had shown CD8+CD57+ cell expansion by flow cytometry. Each patient carried a diagnosis of severe acquired aplastic anemia. This receptor was obtained from a human donor with aplastic anemia. Material for sequencing was sorted CD4+, CD8+, or CD8+CD57+ T cells (not recorded which) from PBMCs. The rearrangement links TRBV11-1 to TRBJ2-7; the D is unclear. CDR3 coding DNA: TGTGCCAGCAGCTTAGCCTCCGACGTAGGTGGCTACGAGCAGTACTTC. It codes for CASSLASDVGGYEQYF.